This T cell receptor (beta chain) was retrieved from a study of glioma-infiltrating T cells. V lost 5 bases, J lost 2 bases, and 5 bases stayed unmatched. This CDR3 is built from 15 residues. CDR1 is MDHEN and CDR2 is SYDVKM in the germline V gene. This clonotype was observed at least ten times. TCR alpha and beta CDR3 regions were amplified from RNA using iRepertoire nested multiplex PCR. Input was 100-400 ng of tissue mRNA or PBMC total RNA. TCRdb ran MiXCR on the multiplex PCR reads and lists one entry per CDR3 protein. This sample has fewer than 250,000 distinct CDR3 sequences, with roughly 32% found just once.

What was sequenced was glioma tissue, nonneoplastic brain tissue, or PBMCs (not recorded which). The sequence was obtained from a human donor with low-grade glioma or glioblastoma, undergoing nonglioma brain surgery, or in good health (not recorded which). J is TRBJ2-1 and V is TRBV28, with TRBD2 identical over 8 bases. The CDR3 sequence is CASSLAGVPYNEQFF. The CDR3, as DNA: TGTGCCAGCAGTCTAGCGGGCGTTCCCTACAATGAGCAGTTCTTC.